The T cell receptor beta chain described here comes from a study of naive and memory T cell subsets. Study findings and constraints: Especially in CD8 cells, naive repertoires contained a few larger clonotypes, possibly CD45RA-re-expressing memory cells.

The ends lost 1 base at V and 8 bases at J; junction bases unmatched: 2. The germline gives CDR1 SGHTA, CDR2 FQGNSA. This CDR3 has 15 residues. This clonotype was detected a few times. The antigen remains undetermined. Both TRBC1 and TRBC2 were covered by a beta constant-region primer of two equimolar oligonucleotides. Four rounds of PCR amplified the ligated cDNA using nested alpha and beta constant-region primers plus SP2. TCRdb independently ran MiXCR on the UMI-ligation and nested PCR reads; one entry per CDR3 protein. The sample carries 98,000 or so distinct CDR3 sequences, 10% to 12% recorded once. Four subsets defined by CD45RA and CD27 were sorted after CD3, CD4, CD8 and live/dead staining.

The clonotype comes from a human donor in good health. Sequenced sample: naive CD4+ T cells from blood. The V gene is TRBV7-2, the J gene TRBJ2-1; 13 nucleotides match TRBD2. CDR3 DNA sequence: TGTGCCAGCAGCTTAGGGACTAGCGGGAGCTATGAGCAGTTCTTC. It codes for CASSLGTSGSYEQFF.